Presented here are 31 T cell receptor beta chains from one specimen sequenced in a study of early T cells in non-severe SARS-CoV-2 infection. TCRdb re-derived calls from the 5' RACE reads in MiXCR, one entry per CDR3 protein. The profile shows tens of thousands of distinct CDR3 sequences, about an eighth of them singletons. The specimen was whole blood. The receptors stem from an adult who was a healthcare worker with PCR-confirmed SARS-CoV-2 infection or an uninfected control (not recorded which).

This clonotype occurred a few times. The V call is TRBV6-5, the J call TRBJ2-7, with D tentatively TRBD1 or TRBD2 (5 bases each). V shed 1 base and J shed 0 bases, with 7 bases lying between them. CDR1 is MNHEY, CDR2 SVGAGI, per germline. This CDR3 contains 14 residues. The CDR3 protein is CASSYWDGSYEQYF. The CDR3 DNA is TGTGCCAGCAGTTACTGGGACGGCTCCTACGAGCAGTACTTC.

At least ten counts were recorded for this clonotype. This chain uses TRBV24-1 with TRBJ2-1; D uncertain. V lost 4 bases and J 0 bases, leaving 6 bases between the germline ends. Per the germline V gene, CDR1 is KGHDR and CDR2 is SFDVKD. This CDR3 spans 14 amino acids. CDR3 nucleotide sequence: TGTGCCACCAGTGAACCTAGCTCCTACAATGAGCAGTTCTTC. Amino acid sequence: CATSEPSSYNEQFF.

This clonotype was observed a handful of times. This chain links TRBV11-2 with TRBJ2-6; maybe TRBD1 (6 bases). Germline-derived CDR1 and CDR2 are SGHAT and FQNNGV. Trimming pared 6 bases from V and 1 base from J, leaving 13 bases between. CDR3 size: 16 residues. The CDR3 reads CASSYQGNSGANVLTF. The CDR3 nucleotides read TGTGCCAGCAGTTATCAGGGGAATTCTGGGGCCAACGTCCTGACTTTC.

This clonotype was counted a few times. V is TRBV7-2 and J is TRBJ2-5, with unresolved D. V was trimmed by 4 bases and J by 0 bases, leaving 6 bases between them. Germline V gives CDR1 SGHTA, CDR2 FQGNSA. The CDR3 consists of 13 residues. Here the CDR3 DNA reads TGTGCCAGCAGCTCGGATTACCAAGAGACCCAGTACTTC. Translating gives CASSSDYQETQYF.

This clonotype occurred many times. This chain links TRBV20-1 with TRBJ1-6, with D tentatively TRBD1 (5 bases). Germline-derived CDR1 and CDR2 are DFQATT and SNEGSKA (reference sequence). Trimming shortened V by 6 bases and J by 9 bases, and 21 bases separated the two germline ends. This CDR3 region has 15 residues. CDR3 residues: CSAVAVQGGGSPLHF. As DNA, the CDR3 is TGCAGTGCCGTCGCGGTGCAGGGTGGCGGTTCACCCCTCCACTTT.

The table lists this clonotype with a few counts. V gene TRBV3-1 combines with J gene TRBJ2-3; D may correspond to TRBD1 or TRBD2 (5 bases each). Germline-derived CDR1 and CDR2 are LGHDT and YNNKEL (reference sequence). CDR3 size: 15 residues. V was shortened by 4 bases and J by 0 bases, with 11 bases between the two germline ends. Written as DNA, the CDR3 is TGTGCCAGCAGCCCCACCGGGGCTAGCACAGATACGCAGTATTTT. It codes for CASSPTGASTDTQYF.

This chain uses TRBV9 with TRBJ1-3; unclear D gene. Germline-derived CDR1 and CDR2 are SGDLS and YYNGEE. This CDR3 has 14 amino acids. The ends were cut back, 4 bases at V and 3 bases at J, with 11 bases in the middle. CDR3 sequence: CASSPRSGGNTIYF. CDR3 bases: TGTGCCAGCAGCCCCCGATCCGGTGGAAACACCATATATTTT.

This clonotype came up many times. The rearrangement uses TRBV1 and TRBJ2-5; the tabulated D call, TRBD1, remains unverified against the DNA. TRBV1 is labeled a pseudogene. This CDR3 is built from 15 residues. The CDR3, as DNA: TGCACCAGCAGCCAAGATAGGAGGGACATGGAGACCCAGTACTTC. Translated: CTSSQDRRDMETQYF.

The gene calls are TRBV6-5 and TRBJ2-5; possibly TRBD1 for D (5 bases). Germline V lookup: CDR1 MNHEY, CDR2 SVGAGI. This CDR3 has 15 amino acids. V was pared by 6 bases and J by 2 bases, with 16 bases between. The CDR3 DNA follows: TGTGCCAGCAGCTTGGGGCGGATCCATCAAGAGACCCAGTACTTC. It translates to CASSLGRIHQETQYF.

This clonotype has a count of ten or more. The CDR3 coding sequence is TGCGCCAGCAGTCAATCTGCGGATCAGGGTCCGGTTCAGCCCCAGCATTTT. Translating it yields CASSQSADQGPVQPQHF. The chain has TRBV23-1 and TRBJ1-5; D is perhaps TRBD1 (5 bases). TRBV23-1 is designated an ORF whose function remains uncertain. This CDR3 has 17 residues. Trimming took 0 bases from V and 6 from J, leaving 18 bases between them.

In this sample, this clonotype turned up many times. This chain uses TRBV10-2 with TRBJ2-5; D gene unclear. The V gene's germline CDR1 is WSHSY and CDR2 SAAADI. Trimming took off 4 bases at V and 4 bases at J, with 4 bases between the two ends. This CDR3 contains 11 residues. CDR3 sequence reads: CASSGAETQYF. CDR3 DNA: TGCGCCAGCAGTGGGGCAGAGACCCAGTACTTC.

Many counts were recorded for this clonotype. The rearrangement uses TRBV6-2 or TRBV6-3 and TRBJ2-2, with D possibly being TRBD2 (5 bases). The ends were cut back, 1 base at V and 5 bases at J, with 8 bases in the middle. This CDR3 comprises 14 residues. Germline assignment: CDR1 MNHEY and CDR2 SVGEGT. Here the CDR3 reads CASSYFPGTGELFF. CDR3 DNA: TGTGCCAGCAGTTACTTCCCGGGGACCGGGGAGCTGTTTTTT.

This clonotype was counted many times. This chain joins TRBV6-6 and TRBJ1-6; TRBD1 is a possible D gene (6 bases). V was trimmed by 6 bases and J by 8 bases, leaving 8 bases between them. The CDR3 spans 12 residues. Germline-derived CDR1 and CDR2 are MNHNY and SVGAGI (reference sequence). The CDR3: CASRTGDSPLHF. CDR3 DNA: TGTGCCAGCAGGACAGGTGATTCACCCCTCCACTTT.

This clonotype was counted ten times or more. The V gene is TRBV20-1, the J gene TRBJ1-1, with D unresolved. V was cut by 0 bases and J by 3 bases, with 17 bases left in between. This CDR3 has 16 residues. Per germline, CDR1 DFQATT and CDR2 SNEGSKA (reference sequence). CDR3 sequence (DNA): TGCAGTGCTAGAGATGACGCGGAGGTTTGGGACACTGAAGCTTTCTTT. It translates to CSARDDAEVWDTEAFF.

This clonotype was observed a handful of times. The chain combines TRBV6-2 or TRBV6-3 with TRBJ1-1; D remains unclear. Germline CDR1 MNHEY, CDR2 SVGEGT. The CDR3 has 13 amino acids. Trimming cost V 7 bases and J 2 bases, with 11 bases left between them. This chain's CDR3 is CASTATENTEAFF. In nucleotides, the CDR3 is TGTGCCAGCACCGCCACAGAAAACACTGAAGCTTTCTTT.

V usage is TRBV27 and J usage is TRBJ2-7; weak D call: TRBD2 (5 bases). Between the trimmed V and J ends, which lost 3 bases and 5 bases, there was a span of 8 bases. Germline assignment: CDR1 MNHEY and CDR2 SMNVEV (reference sequence). CDR3 length equals 12 residues. The CDR3: CASSFPGNEQYF. CDR3 DNA sequence: TGTGCCAGCAGTTTTCCGGGGAACGAGCAGTACTTC.

This clonotype turned up a few times. The chain recombines TRBV3-1 with TRBJ2-3, with TRBD2 matching 13 bases. V lost 6 bases and J lost 1; bases outside the gene matches: 10. The germline gives CDR1 LGHDT, CDR2 YNNKEL (reference sequence). The CDR3 spans 18 residues. The CDR3, as DNA: TGTGCCAGCAGTCGGACTAGCGGGAGTGCCCTCGGCACAGATACGCAGTATTTT. Translated: CASSRTSGSALGTDTQYF.

The genes are TRBV6-5 and TRBJ1-4; D is possibly TRBD1 (6 bases). V was clipped by 6 bases and J by 7 bases, with 18 bases between them. The CDR3 contains 15 residues. The germline V gene encodes CDR1 MNHEY and CDR2 SVGAGI. Here the CDR3 DNA reads TGTGCCAGCAGCCCTAACAGGGCGTTTGGTGAAAAACTGTTTTTT. As protein: CASSPNRAFGEKLFF.

The chain has TRBV4-1 and TRBJ1-1; D unclear. V was clipped by 0 bases and J by 8 bases, with 4 bases between them. This CDR3 comprises 11 residues. Germline V gene sequence: CDR1 MGHRA, CDR2 YSYEKL. The CDR3 region is CASSQEGEAFF. The CDR3 region has the DNA TGCGCCAGCAGCCAAGAGGGCGAAGCTTTCTTT.

The chain joins TRBV3-1 to TRBJ1-3; weak D call: TRBD1 (5 bases). Trimming took 1 base from V and 2 from J, leaving 9 bases between them. The CDR3 consists of 15 residues. CDR1 and CDR2 (germline): LGHDT, YNNKEL (reference sequence). CDR3 DNA sequence: TGTGCCAGCAGCCAAGGCCGGGGGGCTGGAAACACCATATATTTT. Encoded protein: CASSQGRGAGNTIYF.

This clonotype was seen ten or more times. The V and J genes are TRBV10-3 and TRBJ1-2; TRBD1 matches at 11 bases. V shed 5 bases and J 3 bases; nucleotides not matched to a gene: 11. The germline CDR1 and CDR2 sequences are ENHRY and SYGVKD. CDR3 size: 17 residues. The CDR3 protein is CAISPTGTGGIDYGYTF. The CDR3 nucleotides are TGTGCCATCAGTCCTACCGGGACAGGGGGGATTGACTATGGCTACACCTTC.

This chain uses TRBV9 with TRBJ2-5; 9 positions agree with TRBD2. From germline, CDR1 is SGDLS and CDR2 YYNGEE. Trimming took 4 bases from V and 5 from J; bases not matched to a gene: 9. The CDR3 is 15 residues long. The CDR3 spells CASSPYSGSGETQYF. CDR3 nucleotides: TGTGCCAGCAGCCCCTATAGCGGGAGCGGGGAGACCCAGTACTTC. The complete variable domain, with remaining parts taken from reference TRBV9 and TRBJ2-5, reads DSGVTQTPKHLITATGQRVTLRCSPRSGDLSVYWYQQSLDQGLQFLIQYYNGEERAKGNILERFSAQQFPDLHSELNLSSLELGDSALYFCASSPYSGSGETQYFGPGTRLLVL.

This clonotype was recorded many times. The rearrangement joins TRBV6-6 to TRBJ2-1; D call uncertain. This CDR3 spans 13 amino acids. Trimming cost V 8 bases and J 5 bases, with 13 bases left between them. In germline, CDR1 is MNHNY, CDR2 SVGAGI (reference sequence). The CDR3 coding sequence is TGTGCCAGCTCCATAGGACCTAACAATGAGCAGTTCTTC. It codes for CASSIGPNNEQFF.

In this sample, this clonotype turned up many times. The chain has TRBV6-2 or TRBV6-3 and TRBJ2-4; TRBD2 might be the D (6 bases). Deletions cut 2 bases from V and 1 base from J, with 27 bases between. This CDR3 is built from 21 residues. The V gene's germline CDR1 is MNHEY and CDR2 SVGEGT. CDR3 sequence reads: CASSYRDSGVLRVIAKNIQYF. The DNA of the CDR3 is TGTGCCAGCAGTTACAGGGATAGCGGTGTCCTTCGGGTCATCGCCAAAAACATTCAGTACTTC.

This clonotype was counted at least ten times. The chain recombines TRBV7-2 with TRBJ2-5, with D perhaps TRBD2 (6 bases). The V gene's germline CDR1 is SGHTA and CDR2 FQGNSA. There are 16 residues in the CDR3. V lost 1 base and J 4 bases, leaving 16 bases between the germline ends. CDR3 protein: CASSLVGGSVGETQYF. CDR3 in DNA: TGTGCCAGCAGCTTAGTTGGAGGGTCCGTCGGAGAGACCCAGTACTTC.

This chain uses TRBV19 with TRBJ1-5; 8 bases agree with TRBD1. The CDR3 covers 15 residues. With 8 bases clipped from V and 3 bases from J, the junction kept 9 bases outside the gene matches. Germline CDR1 LNHDA, CDR2 SQIVND (reference sequence). The CDR3 DNA reads TGTGCCAGTTTGAACAGGGGGATTGACAATCAGCCCCAGCATTTT. Residues: CASLNRGIDNQPQHF.

The chain combines TRBV7-9 with TRBJ1-1, with D unclear. In germline, CDR1 is SEHNR, CDR2 FQNEAQ (reference sequence). The V and J ends lost 4 bases and 0 bases respectively, with 6 bases between them. The CDR3 spans 13 residues. Written as DNA, the CDR3 is TGTGCCAGCAGCTCCACAGTGAACACTGAAGCTTTCTTT. Its protein product is CASSSTVNTEAFF. Full variable domain (outside the CDR3, taken from reference TRBV7-9 and TRBJ1-1): DTGVSQNPRHKITKRGQNVTFRCDPISEHNRLYWYRQTLGQGPEFLTYFQNEAQLEKSRLLSDRFSAERPKGSFSTLEIQRTEQGDSAMYLCASSSTVNTEAFFGQGTRLTVV.

This clonotype has a count of ten or more. The chain is built from TRBV6-2 or TRBV6-3 and TRBJ2-1, with 14 nucleotides matching TRBD2. Germline CDR1 and CDR2: MNHEY and SVGEGT. This CDR3 spans 17 amino acids. V shed 2 bases, J shed 4 bases, and the junction held 4 bases outside the gene matches. The CDR3 DNA reads TGTGCCAGCAGTTACCCGGGACTAGCGGGAGCTTACAATGAGCAGTTCTTC. The encoded protein is CASSYPGLAGAYNEQFF.

This clonotype was seen repeatedly, ten times or more. The V and J genes are TRBV5-1 and TRBJ1-1; D remains unclear. The CDR3 has 15 residues. CDR1 and CDR2 from the germline V gene are SGHRS and YFSETQ. V was clipped by 0 bases and J by 1 base, with 10 bases between them. The CDR3 DNA reads as TGCGCCAGCAGCTTGGGCGGGCCCGGGAACACTGAAGCTTTCTTT. This sequence encodes CASSLGGPGNTEAFF.

In this sample, this clonotype turned up many times. The V gene is TRBV13, the J gene TRBJ2-7, with TRBD2 matching over 13 bases. Per germline, CDR1 PRHDT and CDR2 FYEKMQ (reference sequence). The CDR3 sequence is 17 residues long. J was trimmed by 2 bases and V by 3 bases; bases with no gene match: 7. This CDR3 reads CASSFLGLAGVTYEQYF. The DNA of the CDR3 is TGTGCCAGCAGCTTCCTAGGACTAGCGGGAGTGACCTACGAGCAGTACTTC.

This clonotype was recorded many times. The gene calls are TRBV2 and TRBJ2-1; TRBD2 aligns across 9 bases. CDR1 is SNHLY, CDR2 FYNNEI, per germline. V lost 5 bases and J lost 6; bases outside the gene matches: 11. CDR3 length equals 16 residues. This CDR3 reads CASSNSGSPRSNEQFF. The CDR3 coding sequence is TGTGCCAGCAGTAATAGCGGGAGCCCCAGGAGCAATGAGCAGTTCTTC.